This T cell receptor beta chain was documented in a study of immune cell composition in non-small cell lung cancer. About the study: Lung adenocarcinoma or squamous carcinoma made up most tumours. Study-wide results and limits: Tumour-reactive clones were not shown to match dominant in vivo tumour clones. TIL tumour reactivity correlated with maximal tumour-associated clone frequency in adenocarcinoma. Clones >0.5% enriched in tumour were rarer in adenocarcinoma (about 35%) than squamous (about 80%).

Normal lung was sampled as far from the tumour as possible, at least 3 cm. This clone appeared once. The antigen is undetermined. The repertoire was sequenced with immunoSEQ multiplex PCR; TCRdb's copy has only in-frame clones and lacks some. The sample lists about 2,200 clones; approximately 69% were seen once. The germline V gene encodes CDR1 SGHVS and CDR2 FNYEAQ. The CDR3 length is 13 residues. V was pared by 3 bases and J by 8 bases, with 3 bases of the junction left unmatched. Input material: non-adjacent lung tissue. The chain carries TRBV7-6 and TRBJ1-1, with 10 bases that match TRBD1. The TCR was taken from a human donor with non-small cell lung cancer. Here the CDR3 DNA reads TGTGCCAGCAGCTTCGGACAGGGGGGAGAAGCTTTCTTT. Amino acid sequence: CASSFGQGGEAFF.